This T cell receptor (beta chain) was sequenced during a study of OX40 agonist ivuxolimab in advanced cancers. Comment on this clone: As yet, its antigen is unknown.

Produced via immunoSEQ multiplex PCR; TCRdb's table is partial and in-frame only. The sample shows tens of thousands of clones, approximately 80% of them seen only once. Study observations and caveats: The study found that CD8+ T cells averaged more expanded clones than CD4+.

The ends were cut back, 11 bases at V and 5 bases at J, with 14 bases in the middle. CDR1 WSHSY and CDR2 SAAADI come from the germline V gene. CDR3 size: 12 residues. The sample here was CD4+ or CD8+ T cells sorted from blood, taken in a trial of the OX40 agonist ivuxolimab. This TCR came from an adult with an advanced solid tumor such as melanoma, head and neck, liver or kidney cancer. The chain combines TRBV10-2 with TRBJ2-3; D not certain. The CDR3 sequence: CAGSKVGDTQYF. For the CDR3, the DNA is TGCGCCGGATCTAAGGTGGGAGATACGCAGTATTTT.